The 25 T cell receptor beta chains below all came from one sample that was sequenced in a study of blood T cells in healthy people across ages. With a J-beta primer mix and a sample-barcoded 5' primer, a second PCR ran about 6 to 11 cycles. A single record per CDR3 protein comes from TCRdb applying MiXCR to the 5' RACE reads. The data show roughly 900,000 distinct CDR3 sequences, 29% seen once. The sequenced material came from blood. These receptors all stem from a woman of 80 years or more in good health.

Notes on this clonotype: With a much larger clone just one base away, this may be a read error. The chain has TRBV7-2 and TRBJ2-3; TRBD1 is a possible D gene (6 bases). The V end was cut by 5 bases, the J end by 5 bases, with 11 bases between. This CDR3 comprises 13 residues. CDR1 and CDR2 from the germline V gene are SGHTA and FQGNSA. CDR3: CTSSPGRGDTQYF. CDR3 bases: TGTACCAGCAGCCCGGGCAGGGGAGATACGCAGTATTTT.

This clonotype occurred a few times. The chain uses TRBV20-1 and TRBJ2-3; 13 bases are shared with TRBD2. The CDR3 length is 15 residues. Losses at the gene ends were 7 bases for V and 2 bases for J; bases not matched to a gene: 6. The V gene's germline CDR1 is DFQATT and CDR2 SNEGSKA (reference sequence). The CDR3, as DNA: TGCAGTGGACCGGGACTAGCGGGACCCACAGATACGCAGTATTTT. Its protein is CSGPGLAGPTDTQYF.

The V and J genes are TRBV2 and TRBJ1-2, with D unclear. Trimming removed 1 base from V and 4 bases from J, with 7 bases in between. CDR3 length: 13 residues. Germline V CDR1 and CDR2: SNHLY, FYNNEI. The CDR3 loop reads CASSEGLVYGYTF. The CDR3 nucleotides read TGTGCCAGCAGTGAAGGCCTCGTCTATGGCTACACCTTC.

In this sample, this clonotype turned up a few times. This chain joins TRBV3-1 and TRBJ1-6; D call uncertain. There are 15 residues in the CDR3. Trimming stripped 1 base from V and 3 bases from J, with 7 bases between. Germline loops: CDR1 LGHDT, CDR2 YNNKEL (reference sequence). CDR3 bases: TGTGCCAGCAGCCAAGTGGAGAACTATAATTCACCCCTCCACTTT. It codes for CASSQVENYNSPLHF.

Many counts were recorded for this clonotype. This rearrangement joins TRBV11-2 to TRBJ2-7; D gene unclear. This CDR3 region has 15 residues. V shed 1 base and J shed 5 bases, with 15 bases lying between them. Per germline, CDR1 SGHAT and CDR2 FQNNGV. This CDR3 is CASSLVGTLNDEQYF. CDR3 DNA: TGTGCCAGCAGCTTAGTCGGCACCCTCAACGACGAGCAGTACTTC. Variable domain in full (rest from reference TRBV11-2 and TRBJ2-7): EAGVAQSPRYKIIEKRQSVAFWCNPISGHATLYWYQQILGQGPKLLIQFQNNGVVDDSQLPKDRFSAERLKGVDSTLKIQPAKLEDSAVYLCASSLVGTLNDEQYFGPGTRLTVT.

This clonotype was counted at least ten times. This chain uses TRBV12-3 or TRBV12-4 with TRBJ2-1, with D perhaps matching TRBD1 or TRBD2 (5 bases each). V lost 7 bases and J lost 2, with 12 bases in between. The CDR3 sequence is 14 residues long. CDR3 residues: CASTQTGPYNEQFF. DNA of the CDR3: TGTGCCAGCACCCAAACGGGGCCCTACAATGAGCAGTTCTTC.

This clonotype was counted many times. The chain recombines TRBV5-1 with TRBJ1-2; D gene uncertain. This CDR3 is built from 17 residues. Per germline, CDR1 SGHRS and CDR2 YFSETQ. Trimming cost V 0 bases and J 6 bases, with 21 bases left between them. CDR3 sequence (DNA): TGCGCCAGCAGCTTGGTAGGGTCCCAGCGTGGCGTAGATGGCTACACCTTC. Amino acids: CASSLVGSQRGVDGYTF.

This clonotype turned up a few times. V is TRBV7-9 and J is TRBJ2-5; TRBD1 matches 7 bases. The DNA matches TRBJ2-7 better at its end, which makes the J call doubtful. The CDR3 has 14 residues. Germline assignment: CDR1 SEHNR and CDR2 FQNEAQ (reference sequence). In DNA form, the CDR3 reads TGTGCCAGCAGCTTATTTGGGGACAGCTACGAGCAGTACTTC. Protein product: CASSLFGDSYEQYF.

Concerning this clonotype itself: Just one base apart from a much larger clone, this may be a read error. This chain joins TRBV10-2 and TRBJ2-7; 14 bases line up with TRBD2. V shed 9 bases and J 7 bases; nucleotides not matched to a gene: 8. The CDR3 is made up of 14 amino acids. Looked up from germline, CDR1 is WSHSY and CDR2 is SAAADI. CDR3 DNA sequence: TGCGCCAGTAGACTAGCGGGGGGGCTGGATGAGCAGTACTTC. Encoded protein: CASRLAGGLDEQYF.

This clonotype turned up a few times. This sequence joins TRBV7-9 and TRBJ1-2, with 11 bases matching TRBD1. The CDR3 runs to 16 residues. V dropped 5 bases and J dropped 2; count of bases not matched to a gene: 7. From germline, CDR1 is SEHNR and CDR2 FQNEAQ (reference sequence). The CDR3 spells CASSLGQGVTNYGYTF. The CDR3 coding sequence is TGTGCCAGCAGCCTGGGACAGGGGGTCACCAACTATGGCTACACCTTC.

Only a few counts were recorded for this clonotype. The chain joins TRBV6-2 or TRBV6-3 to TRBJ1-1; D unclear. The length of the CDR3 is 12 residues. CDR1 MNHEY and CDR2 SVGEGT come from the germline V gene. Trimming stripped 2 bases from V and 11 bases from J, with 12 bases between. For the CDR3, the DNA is TGTGCCAGCAGTTACGGTCGGGTAATCGCTTTCTTT. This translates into CASSYGRVIAFF.

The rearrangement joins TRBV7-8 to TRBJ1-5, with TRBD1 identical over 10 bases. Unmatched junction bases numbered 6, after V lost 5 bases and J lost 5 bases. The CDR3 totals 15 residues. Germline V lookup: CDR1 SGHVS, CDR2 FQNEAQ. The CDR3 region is CASSSRTGGDQPQHF. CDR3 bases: TGTGCCAGCAGCAGCAGGACAGGGGGAGATCAGCCCCAGCATTTT.

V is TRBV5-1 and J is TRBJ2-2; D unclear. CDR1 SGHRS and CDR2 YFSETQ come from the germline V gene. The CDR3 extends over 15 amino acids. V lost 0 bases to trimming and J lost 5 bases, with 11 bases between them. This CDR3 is CASSLATTRTGELFF. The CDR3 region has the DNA TGCGCCAGCAGCTTGGCAACGACCCGTACCGGGGAGCTGTTTTTT.

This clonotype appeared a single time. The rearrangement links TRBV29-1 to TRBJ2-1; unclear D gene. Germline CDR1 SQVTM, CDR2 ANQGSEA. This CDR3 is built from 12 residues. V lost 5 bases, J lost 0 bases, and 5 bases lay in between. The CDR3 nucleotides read TGCAGCGTTTCGATCTCCTACAATGAGCAGTTCTTC. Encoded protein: CSVSISYNEQFF.

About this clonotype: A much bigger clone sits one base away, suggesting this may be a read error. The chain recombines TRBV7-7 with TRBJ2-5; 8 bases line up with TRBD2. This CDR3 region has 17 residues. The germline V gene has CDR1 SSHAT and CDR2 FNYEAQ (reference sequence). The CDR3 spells CASSSSPRGASPNEQYF. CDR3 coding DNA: TGTGCTAGCAGCTCTTCTCCGCGGGGGGCCTCCCCCAATGAGCAGTACTTC.

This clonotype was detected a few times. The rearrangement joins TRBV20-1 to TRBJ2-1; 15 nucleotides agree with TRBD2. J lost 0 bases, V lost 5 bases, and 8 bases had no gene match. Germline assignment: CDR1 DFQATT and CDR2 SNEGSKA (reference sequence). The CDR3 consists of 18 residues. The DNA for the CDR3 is TGCAGTGCTGACGGACTAGCGGGGGGGGGTAGCTCCTACAATGAGCAGTTCTTC. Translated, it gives CSADGLAGGGSSYNEQFF.

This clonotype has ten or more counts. The CDR3 DNA is TGTGCCAGCAGTGCCGGTCTGGACACAGATACGCAGTATTTT. It codes for CASSAGLDTDTQYF. This chain links TRBV27 with TRBJ2-3; unclear D gene. V lost 5 bases and J lost 2, with 11 bases in between. This CDR3 region has 14 residues. CDR1 and CDR2 (germline): MNHEY, SMNVEV (reference sequence).

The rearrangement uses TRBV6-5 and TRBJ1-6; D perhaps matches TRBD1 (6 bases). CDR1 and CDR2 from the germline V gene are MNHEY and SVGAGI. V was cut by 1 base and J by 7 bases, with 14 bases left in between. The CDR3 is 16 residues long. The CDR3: CASSYLTGRGNSPLHF. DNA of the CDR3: TGTGCCAGCAGTTACTTAACAGGGCGAGGAAATTCACCCCTCCACTTT.

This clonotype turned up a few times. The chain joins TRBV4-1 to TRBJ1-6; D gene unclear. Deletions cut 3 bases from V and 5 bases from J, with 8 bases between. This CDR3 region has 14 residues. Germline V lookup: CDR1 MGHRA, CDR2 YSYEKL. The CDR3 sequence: CASSHWTDNSPLHF. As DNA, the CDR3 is TGCGCCAGCAGCCATTGGACGGATAATTCACCCCTCCACTTT.

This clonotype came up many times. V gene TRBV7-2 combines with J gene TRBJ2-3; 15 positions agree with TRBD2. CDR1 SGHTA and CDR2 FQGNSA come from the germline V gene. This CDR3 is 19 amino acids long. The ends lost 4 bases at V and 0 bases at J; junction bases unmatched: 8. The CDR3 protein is CASSWTSGGARPSTDTQYF. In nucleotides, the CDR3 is TGTGCCAGCAGCTGGACTAGCGGGGGGGCTCGCCCGAGCACAGATACGCAGTATTTT.

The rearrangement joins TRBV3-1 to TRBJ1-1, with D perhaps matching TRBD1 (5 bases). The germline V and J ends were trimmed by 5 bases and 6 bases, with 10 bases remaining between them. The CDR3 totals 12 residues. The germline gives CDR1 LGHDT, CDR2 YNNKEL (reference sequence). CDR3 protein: CASSRDVAEAFF. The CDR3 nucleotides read TGTGCCAGCAGCAGGGACGTGGCTGAAGCTTTCTTT.

CDR3 coding DNA: TGCGCCAGCAGCCAAGAACCAACAGGGGCCCTAGCCAAAAACATTCAGTACTTC. This gives the protein CASSQEPTGALAKNIQYF. V and J are TRBV4-1 and TRBJ2-4; TRBD1 matches 7 bases. Trimming at V came to 0 bases and at J to 0 bases, leaving 8 bases not matched to a gene. The CDR3 length is 18 residues. Germline assignment: CDR1 MGHRA and CDR2 YSYEKL.

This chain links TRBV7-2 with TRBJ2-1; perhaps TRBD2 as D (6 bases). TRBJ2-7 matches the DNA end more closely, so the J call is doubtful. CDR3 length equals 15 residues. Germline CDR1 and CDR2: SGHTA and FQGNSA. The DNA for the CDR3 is TGTGCCAGCAGCTTATGGGGGGTGAGGAACAATGAGCAGTACTTC. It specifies CASSLWGVRNNEQYF.

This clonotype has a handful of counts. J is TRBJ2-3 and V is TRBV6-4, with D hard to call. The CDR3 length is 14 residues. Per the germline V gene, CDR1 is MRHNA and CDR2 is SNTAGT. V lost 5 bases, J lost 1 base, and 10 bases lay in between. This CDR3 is CASSMVHRTDTQYF. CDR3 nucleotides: TGTGCCAGCAGTATGGTGCACCGCACAGATACGCAGTATTTT.

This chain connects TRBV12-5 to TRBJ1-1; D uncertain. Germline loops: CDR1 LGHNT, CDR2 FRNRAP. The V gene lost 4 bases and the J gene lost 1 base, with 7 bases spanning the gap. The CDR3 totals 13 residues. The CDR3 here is CASGSEGNTEAFF. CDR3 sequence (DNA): TGTGCTAGTGGTTCGGAGGGGAACACTGAAGCTTTCTTT.